The 30 T cell receptor beta chains listed next were all sequenced from one sample in a study of cytomegalovirus exposure and HLA in healthy donors. Profiling relied on immunoSEQ multiplex PCR, and the TCRdb table lists in-frame clones only, not all of them. The sample includes some 190,000 clones, around nine tenths seen only once; the top ten take 6.5% to 7.5%. Sequencing input: PBMCs. The receptors shown here come from a young man in good health and CMV-seropositive.

This rearrangement joins TRBV7-3 to TRBJ2-7, with 7 bases that match TRBD2. Per the germline V gene, CDR1 is SGHTA and CDR2 is FQGTGA. The CDR3 covers 19 residues. The J segment lost 2 bases and the V segment lost 1 base, leaving 17 bases of the junction unmatched. The CDR3 is CASSLKPLTSPGSTYEQYF. The CDR3 DNA reads as TGTGCCAGCAGCTTAAAGCCCCTGACTAGCCCGGGGAGCACCTACGAGCAGTACTTC.

J is TRBJ2-7 and V is TRBV28; the D gene is possibly TRBD2 (6 bases). This CDR3 is 14 amino acids long. Germline-derived CDR1 and CDR2 are MDHEN and SYDVKM. Trimming pared 6 bases from V and 3 bases from J, leaving 15 bases between. The CDR3 DNA reads TGTGCCAGCAGCCCATGGCGCGGGATCTACGAGCAGTACTTC. Amino acids: CASSPWRGIYEQYF.

This clone was seen more than once but under ten times. The V call is TRBV30, the J call TRBJ1-2; 8 bases agree with TRBD1. CDR1 GTSNPN and CDR2 SVGIG come from the germline V gene (reference sequence). This CDR3 has 15 residues. After removal of 3 bases from V and 5 bases from J, the junction contained 11 bases not matched to a gene. CDR3: CAWRVARDRTYGYTF. The CDR3 DNA sequence: TGTGCCTGGAGAGTAGCCCGGGACAGGACGTATGGCTACACCTTC.

The rearrangement joins TRBV27 to TRBJ1-3; TRBD1 is a possible D gene (6 bases). Germline CDR1 reads MNHEY; CDR2 reads SMNVEV (reference sequence). The V end was cut by 5 bases, the J end by 4 bases, with 12 bases between. The CDR3 runs 14 residues. CDR3 sequence: CASSLTGTGNTIYF. For the CDR3, the DNA is TGTGCCAGCAGTCTCACAGGGACAGGAAACACCATATATTTT.

This clone was detected many times. The chain combines TRBV7-9 with TRBJ2-7, with a weak D call TRBD1 (6 bases). V lost 4 bases to trimming and J lost 0 bases, with 10 bases between them. Germline loops: CDR1 SEHNR, CDR2 FQNEAQ (reference sequence). The CDR3 sequence is 14 residues long. The CDR3 bases are TGTGCCAGCAGCTCGGACAGAAGCTCCTACGAGCAGTACTTC. This codes for CASSSDRSSYEQYF.

The chain employs TRBV7-2 and TRBJ2-1, with 9 bases fitting TRBD2. The CDR3 has 16 amino acids. Germline V gene lookup returns CDR1 SGHTA and CDR2 FQGNSA. Trimming took 5 bases from V and 4 from J; bases not matched to a gene: 9. CDR3 region: CASSRLSGRQYNEQFF. CDR3 bases: TGTGCCAGCAGCCGGCTGAGCGGGAGGCAATACAATGAGCAGTTCTTC.

This clone was detected once. The V call is TRBV2, the J call TRBJ2-5, with a possible D match to TRBD1 (7 bases). This CDR3 has 16 residues. CDR1 and CDR2 (germline): SNHLY, FYNNEI. V dropped 8 bases and J dropped 1 base, with 20 bases sitting between them. The CDR3 region has the DNA TGTGCCAGCCCTAAATCTCAGGGGGGAGGCCAAGAGACCCAGTACTTC. Amino acids: CASPKSQGGGQETQYF.

CDR3 DNA: TGTGCCAGCAGCAACATTCCCCAAGAGACCCAGTACTTC. Translation: CASSNIPQETQYF. The rearrangement uses TRBV7-7 and TRBJ2-5; D is undetermined. Per germline, CDR1 SSHAT and CDR2 FNYEAQ (reference sequence). Trimming stripped 5 bases from V and 1 base from J, with 8 bases between. The length of the CDR3 is 13 residues.

CDR3 residues: CASSDLSGSEQYF. The CDR3 DNA reads as TGTGCCAGCAGTGACTTGTCAGGCAGCGAGCAGTACTTC. V is TRBV6-4 and J is TRBJ2-7; no reliable D call. CDR3 length: 13 amino acids. Germline CDR1 and CDR2: MRHNA and SNTAGT. Trimming removed 1 base from V and 6 bases from J, with 10 bases in between.

The table lists this clone with a few counts. J is TRBJ2-7 and V is TRBV30; D unresolved. Germline V CDR1 and CDR2: GTSNPN, SVGIG (reference sequence). The CDR3 has 14 amino acids. Trimming removed 0 bases at V and 5 bases at J, with 14 bases between. The CDR3 DNA sequence: TGTGCCTGGAGTGTACCCCCGCAGAAGGACGAGCAGTACTTC. Protein: CAWSVPPQKDEQYF.

The V gene is TRBV27, the J gene TRBJ2-3; D gene ambiguous. The CDR3 is 15 amino acids. Trimming stripped 6 bases from V and 0 bases from J, with 13 bases between. Germline CDR1 is MNHEY and CDR2 is SMNVEV (reference sequence). The CDR3 is CASRQGVWSTDTQYF. CDR3 nucleotides: TGTGCCAGCAGGCAAGGAGTGTGGAGCACAGATACGCAGTATTTT.

The chain joins TRBV5-4 to TRBJ1-1; 7 bases agree with TRBD1. The V and J ends lost 4 bases and 3 bases, in that order; junction bases with no gene match: 12. The CDR3 spans 16 residues. The V gene's germline CDR1 is SGHNT and CDR2 YYREEE (reference sequence). DNA of the CDR3: TGTGCCAGCAGCCCGAGGGTAGGGGGCCTCCACACTGAAGCTTTCTTT. Its protein product is CASSPRVGGLHTEAFF.

This clone appeared a single time. CDR3 in DNA: TGTGCCAGCACTAGCGGTAGGGAAGATACGCAGTATTTT. Amino acid sequence: CASTSGREDTQYF. This chain joins TRBV28 and TRBJ2-3; the match to TRBD2 covers 7 bases. J gave up 5 bases and V 7 bases, and 6 bases lay outside the gene matches. The CDR3 totals 13 residues. Germline V lookup: CDR1 MDHEN, CDR2 SYDVKM.

The chain uses TRBV2 and TRBJ2-1, with 10 bases that match TRBD2. The CDR3 covers 15 residues. J lost 4 bases, V lost 5 bases, and 5 bases had no gene match. In germline, CDR1 is SNHLY, CDR2 FYNNEI. As DNA, the CDR3 is TGTGCCAGCAGTCCGCTAGCGGGAGCATACAATGAGCAGTTCTTC. Translation: CASSPLAGAYNEQFF. Filled out from reference TRBV2 and TRBJ2-1, the complete variable domain reads EPEVTQTPSHQVTQMGQEVILRCVPISNHLYFYWYRQILGQKVEFLVSFYNNEISEKSEIFDDQFSVERPDGSNFTLKIRSTKLEDSAMYFCASSPLAGAYNEQFFGPGTRLTVL.

This chain joins TRBV6-5 and TRBJ2-5; D unclear. The ends were cut back, 4 bases at V and 8 bases at J, with 11 bases in the middle. This CDR3 is built from 12 residues. From germline, CDR1 is MNHEY and CDR2 SVGAGI. The CDR3 DNA follows: TGTGCCAGCAGTTTATCCGACGGTACCCAGTACTTC. It yields the protein CASSLSDGTQYF.

The chain joins TRBV11-3 to TRBJ2-7, with TRBD1 matching over 9 bases. The germline CDR1 and CDR2 sequences are SGHNT and YENEEA. This CDR3 has 17 residues. V trimming: 4 bases; J trimming: 2 bases; junction bases outside the gene matches: 12. CDR3 DNA: TGTGCCAGCAGCTCCCGGGACAGGGAAGTAAGGCCCTACGAGCAGTACTTC. Protein sequence: CASSSRDREVRPYEQYF. The variable domain in full, with the rest retrieved from reference TRBV11-3 and TRBJ2-7, is EAGVVQSPRYKIIEKKQPVAFWCNPISGHNTLYWYLQNLGQGPELLIRYENEEAVDDSQLPKDRFSAERLKGVDSTLKIQPAELGDSAVYLCASSSRDREVRPYEQYFGPGTRLTVT.

The rearrangement joins TRBV2 to TRBJ2-7; D perhaps matches TRBD1 (6 bases). V gave up 6 bases and J gave up 6 bases, with 27 bases separating them. Germline CDR1 and CDR2: SNHLY and FYNNEI. The CDR3 extends over 17 amino acids. In DNA, the CDR3 is TGTGCCAGCAGCCTCCTCCTCGTACAGGGTGTAAAAGGCGAGCAGTACTTC. This translates into CASSLLLVQGVKGEQYF.

The V gene is TRBV28, the J gene TRBJ2-1; D might be TRBD2 (5 bases). Germline V lookup: CDR1 MDHEN, CDR2 SYDVKM. This CDR3 region has 14 residues. V was cut by 10 bases and J by 5 bases, with 18 bases left in between. In DNA, the CDR3 is TGTGCCATCAGGAATCGAGAGGGCCACAATGAGCAGTTCTTC. Translated, it gives CAIRNREGHNEQFF.

The chain uses TRBV30 and TRBJ2-5; 9 bases fit TRBD2. The CDR3 runs to 16 residues. The junction had 10 bases not matched to a gene; V was cut back by 4 bases and J by 1 base. In germline, CDR1 is GTSNPN, CDR2 SVGIG (reference sequence). The CDR3 here is CAWTVGLAGLQETQYF. CDR3 DNA sequence: TGTGCCTGGACCGTAGGGCTAGCGGGGCTCCAAGAGACCCAGTACTTC.

The rearrangement joins TRBV27 to TRBJ1-1; TRBD1 might be the D (5 bases). V gave up 6 bases and J gave up 8 bases, with 10 bases separating them. CDR3 length equals 11 residues. CDR1 and CDR2 from the germline V gene are MNHEY and SMNVEV (reference sequence). The CDR3 reads CASRGGGEAFF. CDR3 DNA sequence: TGTGCCAGCAGGGGGGGAGGGGAAGCTTTCTTT.

The rearrangement links TRBV7-3 to TRBJ1-6; the match to TRBD1 covers 7 bases. J gave up 7 bases and V 5 bases, and 2 bases lay outside the gene matches. This CDR3 region has 13 residues. Germline V gene data show CDR1 as SGHTA and CDR2 as FQGTGA. Here the CDR3 reads CASSRQGNSPLHF. CDR3 nucleotides: TGTGCCAGCAGCAGACAGGGAAATTCACCCCTCCACTTT.

Regarding this clone: Other DNA sequences from this sample encode an identical CDR3 as well. This chain uses TRBV6-5 with TRBJ1-1; a weak D match, TRBD1 (6 bases). Trimming took 8 bases from V and 1 from J, leaving 8 bases between them. Germline CDR1 is MNHEY and CDR2 is SVGAGI. The CDR3 is 12 amino acids. The CDR3, as DNA: TGTGCCAGCCGAGGGGGGAACACTGAAGCTTTCTTT. Amino acid sequence: CASRGGNTEAFF.

Here the CDR3 DNA reads TGCGCCAGCAGCTGGGAGGGACAGGGTTACGAGCAGTACTTC. Translating gives CASSWEGQGYEQYF. The chain recombines TRBV5-1 with TRBJ2-7; 9 bases line up with TRBD1. The CDR3 is 14 residues long. Germline CDR1 is SGHRS and CDR2 is YFSETQ. V lost 3 bases and J lost 4; bases outside the gene matches: 5.

This rearrangement joins TRBV18 to TRBJ2-7, with D perhaps being TRBD1 or TRBD2 (6 bases each). The CDR3 extends over 16 amino acids. Trimming stripped 0 bases from V and 5 bases from J, with 17 bases between. Germline V gives CDR1 KGHSH, CDR2 LQKENI. CDR3 sequence: CASSPPYSGEGDEQYF. CDR3 in DNA: TGTGCCAGCTCACCACCGTATAGCGGAGAGGGGGACGAGCAGTACTTC.

This clone was seen only a few times. V usage is TRBV13 and J usage is TRBJ1-2; TRBD1 agrees at 9 bases. The CDR3 is 14 amino acids. Losses at the gene ends were 3 bases for V and 6 bases for J; bases not matched to a gene: 5. Germline-derived CDR1 and CDR2 are PRHDT and FYEKMQ (reference sequence). CDR3 residues: CASSLGQGPHGYTF. The CDR3, as DNA: TGTGCCAGCAGCTTGGGACAGGGCCCCCATGGCTACACCTTC.

The chain has TRBV6-5 and TRBJ1-3; unclear D gene. V lost 4 bases to trimming and J lost 0 bases, with 13 bases between them. The CDR3 consists of 16 residues. Germline V gene sequence: CDR1 MNHEY, CDR2 SVGAGI. This chain's CDR3 is CASSSVENYSGNTIYF. CDR3 sequence (DNA): TGTGCCAGCAGTTCAGTGGAGAACTACTCTGGAAACACCATATATTTT.

The rearrangement uses TRBV6-4 and TRBJ2-3; the match to TRBD1 covers 12 bases. V shed 6 bases, J shed 4 bases, and the junction held 5 bases outside the gene matches. The V gene's germline CDR1 is MRHNA and CDR2 SNTAGT. This CDR3 has 15 amino acids. The CDR3 sequence is CASSSGQGAPDTQYF. The CDR3 bases are TGTGCCAGCAGCTCGGGACAGGGGGCCCCAGATACGCAGTATTTT.

This chain links TRBV28 with TRBJ1-3; the D gene is possibly TRBD1 (5 bases). Germline lookup yields CDR1 MDHEN and CDR2 SYDVKM. CDR3 length: 16 amino acids. Trimming took off 1 base at V and 1 base at J, with 11 bases between the two ends. CDR3 sequence reads: CASSLSPRASGNTIYF. In DNA, the CDR3 is TGTGCCAGCAGTTTATCCCCCAGGGCATCTGGAAACACCATATATTTT.

This clone was seen a few times. The V gene is TRBV15, the J gene TRBJ2-7, with D perhaps being TRBD1 or TRBD2 (5 bases each). Germline values: CDR1 LNHNV, CDR2 YYDKDF (reference sequence). V lost 5 bases and J lost 2, with 13 bases in between. The CDR3 spans 14 residues. The CDR3 loop reads CATSGGTGTYEQYF. In nucleotides, the CDR3 is TGTGCCACCAGCGGGGGTACGGGGACCTACGAGCAGTACTTC.

The chain couples TRBV7-2 to TRBJ1-1; D is possibly TRBD1 (5 bases). The germline V gene encodes CDR1 SGHTA and CDR2 FQGNSA. Trimming took 3 bases from V and 4 from J, leaving 21 bases between them. The CDR3 runs to 17 residues. The CDR3 is CASSLGGMLSTGTEAFF. The CDR3, as DNA: TGTGCCAGCAGCTTGGGGGGGATGTTAAGTACGGGCACTGAAGCTTTCTTT. Together with reference TRBV7-2 and TRBJ1-1, the CDR3 gives the full variable domain: GAGVSQSPSNKVTEKGKDVELRCDPISGHTALYWYRQSLGQGLEFLIYFQGNSAPDKSGLPSDRFSAERTGGSVSTLTIQRTQQEDSAVYLCASSLGGMLSTGTEAFFGQGTRLTVV.